This TCR beta chain was documented in a study of blood T cell repertoires in COVID-19 (dated by TCRdb to about 2020). For the study in its entirety: Samples from collaborators originated in the United States, Italy and Spain and spanned both the acute and convalescent phases of COVID-19. The prospective study material was composed of cDNA or gDNA derived from T cells, B-cell-depleted T cells, or PBMCs. The dataset comprised deeply sampled blood TCRbeta repertoires from subjects exposed to, actively infected with, or recovered from COVID-19. The repertoires were released in a freely available public database meant as a resource for research on the immune response to SARS-CoV-2. The samples were drawn from the first 160 participants of the ongoing ImmuneRACE study and from more than 1,000 subjects provided by 6 global collaborators. The sample metadata nearly always contained a de-identified subject ID, COVID-19 status, age in years and sex. HLA class I and class II types, where available, came from metadata supplied by the sample provider rather than from assay-based typing.

V and J are truncated by 4 bases and 4 bases respectively, leaving an intervening sequence of 13 bases. CDR1 LNHDA and CDR2 SQIVND are derived from the germline V gene (reference sequence). The CDR3, from cysteine to phenylalanine, totals 15 residues. Only the CDR3 DNA is retained, 45 bases long and in frame from the first base. The immunoSEQ Assay, a bias-controlled multiplex PCR, was used to amplify TCRbeta CDR3 regions from genomic DNA. The source study handled its data this way. The number of nucleated cells in each sample was estimated from the amplification of reference gene primers within the assay. To quantify the absolute abundance of each unique TCRbeta CDR3 rearrangement, sequence reads were collapsed and filtered. Productive Simpson clonality was computed per sample as the square root of Simpson's diversity index over productive rearrangements. The immuneACCESS repertoire file appears here via TCRdb, limited to in-frame rearrangements. These files lack a portion of the clones; in checked studies, under half of the deficit traces to unresolved V genes, and the cause of the others is not known. V and J calls and clone size are as listed in that table; D and trimming were resolved from the DNA. Here the sample has under 250,000 clones; approximately 90% occur a single time. The ten largest clones add up to 0.95% to 1.5% of the sample.

Paper-wide results and their limitations: The amount of clinical and demographic metadata varied by source and participant and was provided uncurated.

Each collaborating institution followed its own protocols to collect whole blood in K2EDTA tubes. For TCRbeta analysis, collaborators shipped samples in one of three forms: frozen whole blood, isolated PBMCs, or DNA extracted from either of those sample types. On this clone itself: Its antigen is still unknown. No base qualities exist here, and no much larger clone lies one base off it.

In this chain, TRBV19 is recombined with TRBJ2-2; a weak D assignment points to TRBD1 (5 bases agree). Input material: peripheral blood. The clonotype was recovered from a young man with acute or convalescent COVID-19. The nucleotide sequence reads as follows: TGTGCCAGTAGTACTGAAGACAGAACCACCGGGGAGCTGTTTTTT. Translation gives CASSTEDRTTGELFF.